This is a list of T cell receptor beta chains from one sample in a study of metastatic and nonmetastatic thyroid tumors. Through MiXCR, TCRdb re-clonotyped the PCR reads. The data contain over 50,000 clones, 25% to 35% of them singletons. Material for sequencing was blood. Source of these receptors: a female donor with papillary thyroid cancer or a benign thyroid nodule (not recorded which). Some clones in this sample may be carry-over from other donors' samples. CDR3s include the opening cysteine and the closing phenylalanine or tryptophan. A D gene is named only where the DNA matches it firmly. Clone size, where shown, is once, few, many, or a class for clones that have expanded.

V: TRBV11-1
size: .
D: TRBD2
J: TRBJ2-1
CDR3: CASSLGASGSYEQFF
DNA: TGTGCCAGCAGCTTAGGGGCTAGCGGGAGTTATGAGCAGTTCTTC

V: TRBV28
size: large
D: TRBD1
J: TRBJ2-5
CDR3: CASSETGGQETQYF
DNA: TGTGCCAGCAGTGAGACAGGGGGCCAAGAGACCCAGTACTTC

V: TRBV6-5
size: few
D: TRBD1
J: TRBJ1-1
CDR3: CASSSAGQEKAFF
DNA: TGTGCCAGCAGTTCCGCGGGACAGGAAAAAGCTTTCTTT

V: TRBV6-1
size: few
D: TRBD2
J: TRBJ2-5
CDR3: CAVRLAGTQETQYF
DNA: TGTGCCGTCCGACTAGCGGGGACTCAAGAGACCCAGTACTTC

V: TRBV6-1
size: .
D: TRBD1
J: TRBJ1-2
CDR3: CASREGQAADGYTF
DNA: TGTGCCAGCAGGGAGGGACAGGCCGCCGATGGCTACACCTTC

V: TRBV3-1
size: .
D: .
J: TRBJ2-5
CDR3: CASSPQRETQYF
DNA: TGTGCCAGCAGCCCTCAACGAGAGACCCAGTACTTC

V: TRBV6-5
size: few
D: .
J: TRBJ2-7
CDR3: CASTSRWGQERPYEQYF
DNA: TGTGCCAGCACCTCCCGATGGGGTCAGGAGAGGCCTTACGAGCAGTACTTC

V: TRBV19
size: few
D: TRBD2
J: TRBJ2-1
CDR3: CASSISASGSVTNEQFF
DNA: TGTGCCAGTAGTATATCGGCTAGCGGGAGTGTAACAAATGAGCAGTTCTTC

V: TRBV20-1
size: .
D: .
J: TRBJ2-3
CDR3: CSASRPRGDTQYF
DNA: TGCAGTGCTAGTCGGCCCCGCGGTGATACGCAGTATTTT

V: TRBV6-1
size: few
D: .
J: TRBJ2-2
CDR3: CASRNPNTGELFF
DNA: TGTGCCAGCCGGAACCCGAACACCGGGGAGCTGTTTTTT

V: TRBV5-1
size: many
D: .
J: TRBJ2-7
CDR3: CASSPGRRGDEQYF
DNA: TGCGCCAGCAGCCCCGGACGGCGGGGTGACGAGCAGTACTTC

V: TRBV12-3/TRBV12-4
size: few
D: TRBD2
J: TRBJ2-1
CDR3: CASSLETSGYNEQFF
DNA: TGTGCCAGCAGTTTGGAGACTAGCGGCTACAATGAGCAGTTCTTC

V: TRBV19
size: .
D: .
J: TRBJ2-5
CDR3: CASSIVGLETQYF
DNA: TGTGCCAGTAGTATAGTAGGGTTGGAGACCCAGTACTTC

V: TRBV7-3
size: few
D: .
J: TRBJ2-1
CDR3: CASSFPNTEQFF
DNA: TGTGCCAGCAGCTTCCCCAATACCGAGCAGTTCTTC

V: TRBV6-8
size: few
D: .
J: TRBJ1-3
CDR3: CASSYEDISGNTIYF
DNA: TGTGCCAGCAGTTACGAAGATATCTCTGGAAACACCATATATTTT

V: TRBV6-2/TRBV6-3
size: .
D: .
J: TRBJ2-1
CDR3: CASSYPPIEQFF
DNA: TGTGCCAGCAGCTACCCTCCTATTGAGCAGTTCTTC

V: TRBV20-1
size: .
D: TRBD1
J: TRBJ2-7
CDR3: CSANWKGASYEQYF
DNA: TGCAGTGCCAACTGGAAGGGGGCCTCCTACGAGCAGTACTTC

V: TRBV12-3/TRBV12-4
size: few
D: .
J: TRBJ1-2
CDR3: CASSVSHAGLGYTF
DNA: TGTGCCAGCAGTGTGTCCCACGCAGGGCTTGGCTACACCTTC

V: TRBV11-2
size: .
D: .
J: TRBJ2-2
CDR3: CASSPTAPGELFF
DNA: TGTGCCAGCAGCCCGACGGCCCCCGGGGAGCTGTTTTTT

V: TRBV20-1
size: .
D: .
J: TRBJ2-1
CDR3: CSVDSALSYNEQFF
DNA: TGCAGTGTTGACTCGGCCCTCTCCTACAATGAGCAGTTCTTC

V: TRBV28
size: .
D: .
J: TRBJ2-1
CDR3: CASSADPRGGVSNEQFF
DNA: TGTGCCAGCAGTGCAGACCCCAGGGGAGGGGTGAGCAATGAGCAGTTCTTC

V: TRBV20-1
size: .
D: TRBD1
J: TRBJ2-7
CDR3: CSARIGTGFYEQYF
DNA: TGCAGTGCTAGGATCGGGACAGGGTTCTACGAGCAGTACTTC

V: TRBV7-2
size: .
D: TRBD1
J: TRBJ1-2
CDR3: CASSHRDRGLYGYTF
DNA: TGTGCCAGCAGCCACCGGGACAGGGGGCTGTATGGCTACACCTTC

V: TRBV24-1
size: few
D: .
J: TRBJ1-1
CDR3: CATSMYRRPGNTEAFF
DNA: TGTGCCACCAGCATGTATAGACGCCCGGGGAACACTGAAGCTTTCTTT

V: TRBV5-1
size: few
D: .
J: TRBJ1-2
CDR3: CASSSDGIYGYTF
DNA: TGCGCCAGCAGCTCGGACGGGATTTATGGCTACACCTTC

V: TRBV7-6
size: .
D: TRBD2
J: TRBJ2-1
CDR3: CASSSGLAGGYNEQFF
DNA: TGTGCCAGCAGCTCCGGACTAGCGGGGGGGTACAATGAGCAGTTCTTC

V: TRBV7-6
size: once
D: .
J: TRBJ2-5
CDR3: CASSLNTGRETQYF
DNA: TGTGCCAGCAGCTTAAATACAGGGCGAGAGACCCAGTACTTC

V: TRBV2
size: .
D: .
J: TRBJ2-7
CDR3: CASSPPSYEQYF
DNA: TGTGCCAGCAGCCCCCCGTCCTACGAGCAGTACTTC

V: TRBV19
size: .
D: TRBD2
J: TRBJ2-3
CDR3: CASSIGASGSASTDTQYF
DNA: TGTGCCAGTAGTATCGGGGCTAGCGGGTCAGCTAGCACAGATACGCAGTATTTT

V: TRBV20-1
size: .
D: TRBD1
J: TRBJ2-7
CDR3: CSARAGTARNYEQYF
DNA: TGCAGTGCTAGGGCCGGGACAGCTAGAAACTACGAGCAGTACTTC

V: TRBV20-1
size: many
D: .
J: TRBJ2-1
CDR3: CSATSGDSSITYNEQFF
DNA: TGCAGTGCTACTTCGGGGGACTCCTCAATAACCTACAATGAGCAGTTCTTC

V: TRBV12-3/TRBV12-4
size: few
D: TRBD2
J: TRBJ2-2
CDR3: CASSRRLAGNTGELFF
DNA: TGTGCCAGCAGCCGAAGACTAGCGGGGAACACCGGGGAGCTGTTTTTT

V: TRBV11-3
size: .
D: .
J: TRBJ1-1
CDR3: CASSLGQGEAFF
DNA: TGTGCCAGCAGCTTAGGTCAAGGTGAAGCTTTCTTT

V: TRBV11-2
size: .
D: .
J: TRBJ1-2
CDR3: CASSPQGTLYGGYTF
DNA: TGTGCCAGCAGCCCCCAGGGGACGCTGTACGGTGGCTACACCTTC

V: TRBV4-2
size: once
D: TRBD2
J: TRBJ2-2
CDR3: CASSSLAVTNTGALFF
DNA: TGTGCCAGCAGTAGTCTAGCGGTAACGAACACCGGGGCGCTGTTTTTT

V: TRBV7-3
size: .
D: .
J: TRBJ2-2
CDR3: CASSLYGPSNTGELFF
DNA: TGTGCCAGCAGCTTATATGGACCATCGAACACCGGGGAGCTGTTTTTT

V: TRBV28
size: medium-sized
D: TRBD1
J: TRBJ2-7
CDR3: CASSFRTGGNEQYF
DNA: TGTGCCAGCAGTTTCCGGACAGGGGGCAACGAGCAGTACTTC

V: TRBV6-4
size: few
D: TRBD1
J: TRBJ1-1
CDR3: CASSDQTGGTAFF
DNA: TGTGCCAGCAGTGACCAAACAGGGGGCACGGCTTTCTTT

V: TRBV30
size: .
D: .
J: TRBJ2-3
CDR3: CAWGAGDTQYF
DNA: TGTGCCTGGGGGGCGGGAGATACGCAGTATTTT

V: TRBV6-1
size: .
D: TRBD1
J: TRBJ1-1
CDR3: CAIWLQGANTEAFF
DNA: TGTGCCATCTGGCTTCAGGGGGCTAACACTGAAGCTTTCTTT

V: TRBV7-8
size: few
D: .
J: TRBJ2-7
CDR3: CASSQGVSYEQYF
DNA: TGTGCCAGCAGCCAAGGGGTCTCCTACGAGCAGTACTTC

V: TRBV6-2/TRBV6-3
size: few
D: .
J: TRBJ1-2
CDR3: CASSYPDGSSSF
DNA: TGTGCCAGCAGTTACCCGGACGGGAGTTCTTCGTTC

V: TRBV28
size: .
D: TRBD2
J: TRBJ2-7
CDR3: CASGSGGPPYEQYF
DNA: TGTGCCAGCGGTAGCGGGGGACCCCCCTACGAGCAGTACTTC

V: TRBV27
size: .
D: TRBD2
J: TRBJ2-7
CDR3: CASRGPGLALHEQYF
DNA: TGTGCCAGCAGGGGGCCGGGACTAGCTCTCCACGAGCAGTACTTC

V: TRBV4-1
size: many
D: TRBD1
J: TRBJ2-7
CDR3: CASSPDRGKNEQYF
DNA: TGCGCCAGCAGCCCAGACAGGGGAAAAAACGAGCAGTACTTC

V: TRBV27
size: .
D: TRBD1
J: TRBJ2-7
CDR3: CASSLRQGYEQYF
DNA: TGTGCCAGCAGTTTGAGACAGGGCTACGAGCAGTACTTC

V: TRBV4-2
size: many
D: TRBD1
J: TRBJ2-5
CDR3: CASSQGTGPETQYF
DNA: TGTGCCAGCAGCCAAGGGACAGGGCCAGAGACCCAGTACTTC

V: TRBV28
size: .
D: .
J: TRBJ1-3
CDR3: CASRPGSGNTIYF
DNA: TGTGCCAGCAGACCGGGCTCTGGAAACACCATATATTTT

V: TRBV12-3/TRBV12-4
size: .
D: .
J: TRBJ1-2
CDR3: CASSSADSAGYAF
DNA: TGTGCCAGCAGTTCAGCGGACAGTGCCGGCTACGCCTTC

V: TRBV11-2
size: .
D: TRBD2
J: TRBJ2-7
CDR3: CASEAGGDEQYF
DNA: TGTGCCAGCGAAGCGGGGGGCGACGAGCAGTACTTC

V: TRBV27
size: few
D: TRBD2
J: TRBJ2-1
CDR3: CASSLLAGEGNEQFF
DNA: TGTGCCAGCAGTTTACTAGCGGGAGAAGGAAATGAGCAGTTCTTC

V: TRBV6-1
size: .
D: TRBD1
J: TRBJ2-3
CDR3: CASSTPSGTVVDTQYF
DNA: TGTGCCAGCAGTACCCCTTCCGGGACAGTCGTAGATACGCAGTATTTT

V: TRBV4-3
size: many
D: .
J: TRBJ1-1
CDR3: CASSQEGPQTAFF
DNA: TGCGCCAGCAGCCAAGAGGGGCCTCAAACTGCTTTCTTT

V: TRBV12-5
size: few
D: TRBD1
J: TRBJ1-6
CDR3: CASQQPGQGNSPLHF
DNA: TGTGCTAGTCAACAGCCGGGACAGGGTAATTCACCCCTCCACTTT

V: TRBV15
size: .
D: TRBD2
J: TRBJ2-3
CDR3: CATSRDTASGSRADTQYF
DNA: TGTGCCACCAGCAGAGATACGGCTAGCGGTTCACGTGCAGATACGCAGTATTTT